This T cell receptor (beta chain) stems from a study of blood T cell repertoires in COVID-19. About the research overall: Sources were T cells, B-cell-depleted T cells, or PBMCs; the material itself was cDNA or gDNA.

Profiled with immunoSEQ multiplex PCR; TCRdb holds only in-frame clones, not every one. The table includes 100,000 to 140,000 clones, more than 70% detected once. This clone was observed a handful of times. Germline-derived CDR1 and CDR2 are SGHDT and YYEEEE. The CDR3 length is 14 residues. With 0 bases removed from V and 2 bases from J, the gap between germline ends came to 6 bases. The source is a man aged 70 or older with acute or convalescent COVID-19. The J gene is TRBJ1-3, the V gene TRBV5-6; D gene uncertain. Input material: peripheral blood. CDR3 residues: CASSLVSAGNTIYF. CDR3 in DNA: TGTGCCAGCAGCTTGGTCTCTGCTGGAAACACCATATATTTT.